This T cell receptor beta chain was recorded in a study of shared clonotypes between healthy human individuals. Study outcomes and limitations: The study drew on few donors, limiting represented genetic and exposure-history diversity.

The V segment lost 4 bases and the J segment 5 bases; nucleotides outside the gene matches: 7. The germline V gene encodes CDR1 MDHEN and CDR2 SYDVKM. The CDR3 loop spans 15 amino acids. About this clone: Its matching antigen is unknown.

Execution of the assay was at deep level. The data were produced by immunoSEQ multiplex PCR, yet TCRdb's version contains in-frame clones alone and is incomplete. The sample lists approximately 440,000 clones; 60% to 80% were seen once. The sample taken for sequencing was PBMCs. The receptor's source is a woman aged 35 to 49 in good health. Some clones in this sample may be carry-over from other donors' samples. The chain carries TRBV28 and TRBJ2-1; TRBD2 matches at 8 bases. Here the CDR3 reads CASSSSGGPHNEQFF. The CDR3 DNA reads as TGTGCCAGCAGTTCCTCGGGGGGGCCGCACAATGAGCAGTTCTTC.